This T cell receptor (beta chain) is drawn from a study of cytomegalovirus exposure and HLA in healthy donors. Clones were read by immunoSEQ multiplex PCR, and TCRdb kept only the in-frame ones, dropping some. The sample includes roughly 200,000 clones, roughly four fifths of them seen just once. Points from the study as a whole: According to the study, about 180 TCR beta chains were cytomegalovirus-associated. Most TCR sequences showed up rarely, but some public TCRs showed up in many donors.

Germline CDR1 reads SEHNR; CDR2 reads FQNEAQ (reference sequence). V was pared by 2 bases and J by 4 bases, with 2 bases of the junction left unmatched. CDR3 length: 13 residues. On this clone itself: No antigen is known for it.

The sample was PBMCs. The origin of this receptor is a woman in her late teens or twenties in good health and CMV-seropositive. The chain couples TRBV7-9 to TRBJ2-7, with 7 bases aligning to TRBD1. For the CDR3, the DNA is TGTGCCAGCAGCTTAAACAGGGGTTACGAGCAGTACTTC. It specifies CASSLNRGYEQYF.